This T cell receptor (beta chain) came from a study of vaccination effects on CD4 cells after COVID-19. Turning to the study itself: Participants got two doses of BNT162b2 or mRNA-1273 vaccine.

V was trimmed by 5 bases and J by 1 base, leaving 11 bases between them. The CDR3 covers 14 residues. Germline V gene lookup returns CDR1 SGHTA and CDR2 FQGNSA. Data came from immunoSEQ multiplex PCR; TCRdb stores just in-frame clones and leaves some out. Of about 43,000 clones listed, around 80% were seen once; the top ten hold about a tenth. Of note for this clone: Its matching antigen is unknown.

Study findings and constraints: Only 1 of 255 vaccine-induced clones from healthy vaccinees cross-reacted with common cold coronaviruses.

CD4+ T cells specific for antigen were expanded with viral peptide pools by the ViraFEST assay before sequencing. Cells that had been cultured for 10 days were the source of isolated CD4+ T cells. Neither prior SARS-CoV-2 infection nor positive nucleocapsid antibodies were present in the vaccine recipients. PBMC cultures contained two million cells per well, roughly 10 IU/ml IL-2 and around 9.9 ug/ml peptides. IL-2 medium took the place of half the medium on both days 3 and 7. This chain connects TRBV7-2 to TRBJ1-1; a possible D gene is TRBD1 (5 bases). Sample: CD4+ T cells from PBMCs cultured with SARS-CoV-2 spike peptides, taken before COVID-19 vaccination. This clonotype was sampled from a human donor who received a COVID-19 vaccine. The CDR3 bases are TGTGCCAGCAGCGGGCGCACAGGGAACACTGAAGCTTTCTTT. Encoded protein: CASSGRTGNTEAFF.